A selection of T cell receptor beta chains follows, all from one sample in a study of OX40 agonist ivuxolimab in advanced cancers. Some clones are missing from TCRdb's copy, which holds only in-frame ones; the method was immunoSEQ multiplex PCR. Of about 98,000 clones listed, 87% were seen once; the top ten hold approximately 0.5%. Source: CD4+ or CD8+ T cells sorted from blood, taken in a trial of the OX40 agonist ivuxolimab. These TCRs come from an adult with an advanced solid tumor such as melanoma, head and neck, liver or kidney cancer. Each CDR3 is given with its conserved first and last residue. A D gene is named only where the DNA matches it firmly. Some rows have no size entry. The others give once, few or many, or a class for an expanded clone.

cdr3_nt cdr3_aa clone_size d_call j_call v_call
TGTGCCAGCTCACCGGGACAGGGAGGGACCGAGCAGTACTTC CASSPGQGGTEQYF - TRBD1 TRBJ2-7 TRBV18
TGTGCCAGCAGTGCTGGAAGCAGGAGAGCAGATACGCAGTATTTT CASSAGSRRADTQYF - - TRBJ2-3 TRBV2
TGTGCCAGCAGTTCCCAGGGGGACACTGAAGCTTTCTTT CASSSQGDTEAFF - TRBD1 TRBJ1-1 TRBV11-2
TGTGCCATCAGTCCTAGACAGGGCGATCAGCCCCAGCATTTT CAISPRQGDQPQHF - TRBD1 TRBJ1-5 TRBV10-3
TGTGCCAGCTCACCGCTCACGGGGAAAAACACCGGGGAGCTGTTTTTT CASSPLTGKNTGELFF - - TRBJ2-2 TRBV18
TGTGCCAGCAGTTACGGGGACAGGGGCGGACCTTTCTTT CASSYGDRGGPFF - TRBD1 TRBJ1-1 TRBV6-5
TGTGCCAGCAGCTCAAGTATTACAGCTAACTATGGCTACACCTTC CASSSSITANYGYTF - - TRBJ1-2 TRBV9
TGTGCCAGCAGCGTAGTTTCCGACAGGACTTACAATGAGCAGTTCTTC CASSVVSDRTYNEQFF - - TRBJ2-1 TRBV9
TGTGCCAGCAGTAGGGGGGGAGGATACGAGCAGTACTTC CASSRGGGYEQYF - - TRBJ2-7 TRBV6-6
TGTGCCAGCAGTTCCGGCACCAGTTTGGGTGAGCAGTTCTTC CASSSGTSLGEQFF few - TRBJ2-1 TRBV6-5
TGTGCCACCCACTCCGGGACAGGGAGGAATCAGCCCCAGCATTTT CATHSGTGRNQPQHF - TRBD1 TRBJ1-5 TRBV19
TGTGCCAGTAGTATCTTTGGACAGGGGAACACCGGGGAGCTGTTTTTT CASSIFGQGNTGELFF - TRBD1 TRBJ2-2 TRBV19
TGCAGCGTTACTCGTGGGGGGGGGTGGGAGACCCAGTACTTC CSVTRGGGWETQYF - TRBD2 TRBJ2-5 TRBV29-1
TGTGCCAGTAGCGGGGGTTACCACACAGATACGCAGTATTTT CASSGGYHTDTQYF - - TRBJ2-3 TRBV19
TGTGCCAGCAGGGACCTGGGGAACTATGGCTACACCTTC CASRDLGNYGYTF - - TRBJ1-2 TRBV2
TGTGCCATCAGTGAGTCTGGGACAGGGTGGAATCAGCCCCAGCATTTT CAISESGTGWNQPQHF - TRBD1 TRBJ1-5 TRBV10-3
TGTGCCAGCAGCTTATCAAGCTCCTACGAGCAGTACTTC CASSLSSSYEQYF - - TRBJ2-7 TRBV11-3
TGTGCCAGCAGCATTGGGGGGCTAGGCCCACAAGAGACCCAGTACTTC CASSIGGLGPQETQYF - - TRBJ2-5 TRBV5-4
TGTGCCAGCAGTTTAGGCGCGGGCAGAGGGGGGTATGAGCATTTT CASSLGAGRGGYEHF once - TRBJ1-5 TRBV27
TGTGCCAGCAGCCCACTAATGACCCTGGGGGAGACCCAGTACTTC CASSPLMTLGETQYF - - TRBJ2-5 TRBV9
TGTGCCAGCAACCAGGGGGCGGGAGAGACCCAGTACTTC CASNQGAGETQYF - TRBD1 TRBJ2-5 TRBV2
TGTGCCAGCTCCCAGGACAGCGCCGATAACTATGGCTACACCTTC CASSQDSADNYGYTF - - TRBJ1-2 TRBV18
TGCGCCAGCAGCCAAGCACGGGGGGGCGCTTTGGGCTATGGCTACACCTTC CASSQARGGALGYGYTF - - TRBJ1-2 TRBV4-1
TGTGCCAGCAGTGACCAGGATGGCTCACCCCTCCACTTT CASSDQDGSPLHF - - TRBJ1-6 TRBV6-4
TGCGCCAGCAGCCACCGCAGGGGCGACAGGGGGTTAGAGACCCAGTACTTC CASSHRRGDRGLETQYF once TRBD1 TRBJ2-5 TRBV4-1
TGTGCCAGCAGCTCTAGACCCGGTTCAAGCTCCTACAATGAGCAGTTCTTC CASSSRPGSSSYNEQFF - - TRBJ2-1 TRBV5-6
TGTGCCACCACCGGAAGGGGGGATCAGCCCCAGCATTTT CATTGRGDQPQHF - - TRBJ1-5 TRBV15
TGTGCCAGCAGCCCGGGGGGTGCGGCTCAGCCCCAGCATTTT CASSPGGAAQPQHF - - TRBJ1-5 TRBV7-2
TGTGCCAGCAGCCAAGGGGGGACAGAAGACTATGGCTACACCTTC CASSQGGTEDYGYTF - TRBD1 TRBJ1-2 TRBV4-2
TGTGCCAGCAGCCCCATGCGGTGGGGGTTGGATGAGCAGTTCTTC CASSPMRWGLDEQFF few - TRBJ2-1 TRBV14